This T cell receptor (beta chain) was found in a study of cytomegalovirus exposure and HLA in healthy donors. The PCR ran on 60 Vbeta and 13 Jbeta primers. Original data processing: Per a later analysis, the number of unique TCR beta chains was roughly 80 million, of which about 11 million were shared. Sequenced by immunoSEQ multiplex PCR; TCRdb stores in-frame clones only, minus some. D and trimming were read from the DNA, whereas the V and J calls and clone size are those reported in that table. This sample has 200,000 to 250,000 clones, with over 65% found just once. The germline gives CDR1 LNHDA, CDR2 SQIVND (reference sequence). This CDR3 spans 16 amino acids. Unmatched junction bases numbered 8, after V lost 5 bases and J lost 0 bases. Findings and limits, study-wide: TCR sequences were mostly rare, though some public TCRs occurred in many donors. According to an earlier analysis, most TCR beta V segments yielded productive rearrangements about 87% or about 30% of the time. The authors listed around 150 TCR beta chains as cytomegalovirus-associated.

Concerning this clone: Its specificity is not known.

Sequencing was performed on PBMCs. This sequence was found in a woman aged 55-69 years in good health and CMV-seropositive. The V call is TRBV19, the J call TRBJ2-7, with 9 bases lining up with TRBD2. The CDR3 DNA sequence: TGTGCCAGTAGTCCGGGCCCAGCGGGAGGCTCCTACGAGCAGTACTTC. Its translation is CASSPGPAGGSYEQYF.